This T cell receptor beta chain derives from a study of Graves' ophthalmopathy and Graves' hyperthyroidism. Study context: The study drew peripheral blood at initial diagnosis, before any treatment. Whole-study results and caveats: Most expanded clonotypes from thyroid (those above 0.001 frequency) were also found in blood.

All donors with ophthalmopathy were recorded as having moderate-to-severe activity, CAS ≥3, NOSPECS ≥4 and a duration under 3 months. Ten or more counts support this clonotype. Its target is not known. The junction and the germline gene differ at one end; a read error may be behind it. TCR beta CDR3 regions were amplified from RNA transcripts. Second-round multiplex PCR came after a first-round RT-PCR that employed HTBI primers. One entry per CDR3 protein results from TCRdb running MiXCR on the multiplex PCR reads. Here the sample spans 200,000 to 250,000 distinct CDR3 sequences, 20% to 25% being singletons. This CDR3 has 15 residues.

This TCR was sampled from a woman aged 45-65 years with Graves' ophthalmopathy. Sequencing used peripheral blood. The rearrangement links TRBV12-3 or TRBV12-4 to TRBJ1-3; possible D gene TRBD1, 5 bases. The CDR3 sequence: CASTLRGSSGNTIYF. Here the CDR3 DNA reads TGTGCCAGCACTTTAAGGGGCAGCTCTGGAAACACCATATATTTT.